Detailed here is one TCR beta chain. The donors were part of the roughly 120-subject validation cohort, which stood apart from the approximately 670-subject first cohort. The data were taken from a study of cytomegalovirus exposure and HLA in healthy donors. The overall study: Per a later analysis, the roughly 670 first-cohort and 110 or so validation repertoires shared one platform.

The method was immunoSEQ multiplex PCR; TCRdb's version includes in-frame clones alone and lacks a portion of them. The table records roughly 110,000 clones, 88% of them present only once. The sequenced material came from PBMCs. The receptor was derived from a woman aged 18-29 years in good health and CMV-seropositive.

CDR3 sequence (DNA): TGTGCCAGCAGTTTCAGGGACTCCTCCTACGAGCAGTACTTC. It codes for CASSFRDSSYEQYF. The J gene is TRBJ2-7, the V gene TRBV28; possible D gene TRBD2, 6 bases. Trimming removed 3 bases from V and 0 bases from J, with 9 bases in between. Germline V gene lookup returns CDR1 MDHEN and CDR2 SYDVKM. This CDR3 spans 14 amino acids.